This TCR beta chain is from a study of cytomegalovirus exposure and HLA in healthy donors. Trimming removed 4 bases from V and 1 base from J; junction bases left unmatched: 3. This CDR3 spans 16 amino acids. Germline V gene lookup returns CDR1 MNHNY and CDR2 SVGAGI (reference sequence). Broader study findings: Exclusion applied to some V segments, including TRBV6-2 and TRBV6-3, as they were indistinguishable. In a later analysis, V- and J-gene trimming of beta chains associated with a DCLRE1C missense variant, replicated independently. Among TCR beta chains, those listed as cytomegalovirus-associated numbered about 150. Published work reported that the classifier diagnosed cytomegalovirus status with high specificity and sensitivity.

It was with 60 Vbeta and 13 Jbeta primers that the PCR ran. The data were produced by immunoSEQ multiplex PCR, yet TCRdb's version contains in-frame clones alone and is incomplete. Of over 90,000 clones in the sample, over 80% were seen once. A few counts support this clone. Its antigen is not identified. Material: PBMCs. The chain combines TRBV6-6 with TRBJ2-3; 12 bases fit TRBD2. This receptor was obtained from a middle-aged man in good health and CMV-seronegative. The CDR3 loop reads CASSSWTSGGTDTQYF. CDR3 DNA sequence: TGTGCCAGCAGTTCATGGACTAGCGGGGGCACAGATACGCAGTATTTT.